Listed below are T cell receptor beta chains from one sample, sequenced in a study of blood T cells in healthy people across ages. Each CDR3 protein gets one entry after TCRdb re-called the 5' RACE reads with MiXCR. The table lists more than 800,000 distinct CDR3 sequences, more than 25% of them singletons. The sequencing sample was made of blood. The receptors were gathered from an elderly woman in good health. CDR3s include the opening cysteine and the closing phenylalanine or tryptophan. The D gene is left open where the match is weak. Size tells how often a clone was seen (once, few, many) or the class of an expanded clone, and some rows leave it out.

D	V	J	size	CDR3	DNA
-	TRBV29-1	TRBJ1-1	few	CSAETWQGTNTEAFF	TGCAGCGCAGAGACCTGGCAGGGTACGAACACTGAAGCTTTCTTT
TRBD1	TRBV10-3	TRBJ1-2	many	CAIRGDSPNYGYTF	TGTGCCATCAGGGGGGACAGCCCTAACTATGGCTACACCTTC
-	TRBV6-1	TRBJ2-5	many	CASSPRGKETQYF	TGTGCCAGCAGTCCCCGCGGGAAGGAGACCCAGTACTTC
TRBD1	TRBV6-5	TRBJ1-2	many	CASSTTGTGGYGYTF	TGTGCCAGCAGTACCACCGGGACAGGGGGATATGGCTACACCTTC
-	TRBV29-1	TRBJ2-7	-	CSVGGEETRYF	TGCAGCGTTGGGGGGGAAGAGACCCGGTACTTC
-	TRBV6-2/TRBV6-3	TRBJ1-5	many	CASRTSQGSNQPQHF	TGTGCCAGCAGAACATCTCAGGGTAGCAATCAGCCCCAGCATTTT
-	TRBV7-2	TRBJ1-5	many	CASSLEHRHSNQPQHF	TGTGCCAGCAGCTTAGAGCACAGACATTCTAATCAGCCCCAGCATTTT
TRBD2	TRBV6-2/TRBV6-3	TRBJ2-7	-	CASRNLAGYEQYF	TGTGCCAGCAGGAATCTAGCGGGGTACGAGCAGTACTTC
-	TRBV12-3/TRBV12-4	TRBJ1-3	-	CASDGFSGNTIYF	TGTGCCAGCGACGGTTTCTCTGGAAACACCATATATTTT
TRBD1	TRBV12-3/TRBV12-4	TRBJ1-2	-	CASSSSGVGGTGNYGYTF	TGTGCCAGCAGTTCCTCAGGGGTTGGGGGGACAGGGAACTATGGCTACACCTTC
-	TRBV4-2	TRBJ2-5	many	CASSHSGTARETQYF	TGTGCCAGCAGCCACTCTGGGACTGCCCGGGAGACCCAGTACTTC
-	TRBV12-3/TRBV12-4	TRBJ2-2	-	CTSFPGAESWELFF	TGTACCAGCTTCCCGGGGGCCGAGTCCTGGGAGCTGTTTTTT
-	TRBV20-1	TRBJ1-5	-	CSARVPGPSDQPQHF	TGCAGTGCTAGAGTGCCAGGCCCGTCGGACCAGCCCCAGCATTTT
-	TRBV7-2	TRBJ2-1	-	CASSLEGGGLVTQFF	TGTGCCAGCAGCTTAGAAGGGGGGGGACTTGTGACCCAGTTCTTC
TRBD2	TRBV27	TRBJ2-3	-	CASSLWTSGSTDTQYF	TGTGCCAGCAGTTTATGGACTAGCGGTAGCACAGATACGCAGTATTTT
-	TRBV6-2/TRBV6-3	TRBJ2-7	few	CASSYSRAIGNEQYF	TGTGCCAGCAGTTACTCCAGAGCCATCGGGAATGAGCAGTACTTC
-	TRBV4-3	TRBJ1-4	many	CASTIGRGTNEKLFF	TGCGCCAGCACGATAGGGCGAGGAACTAATGAAAAACTGTTTTTT
TRBD2	TRBV20-1	TRBJ2-3	once	CSASSGVPTDTQYF	TGCAGTGCTAGCAGCGGGGTGCCAACAGATACGCAGTATTTT
TRBD1	TRBV7-6	TRBJ1-6	few	CASSLAGQGAPLHF	TGTGCCAGCAGCTTAGCGGGACAGGGAGCACCCCTCCACTTT
-	TRBV7-9	TRBJ1-1	few	CASSPQDRNTEAFF	TGTGCCAGCAGCCCCCAAGACAGGAACACTGAAGCTTTCTTT
-	TRBV7-9	TRBJ1-5	few	CASSLQGPGPQHF	TGTGCCAGCAGCTTACAAGGCCCGGGGCCCCAGCATTTT
-	TRBV7-2	TRBJ1-2	-	CASSSELGGYGYTF	TGTGCCAGCAGCTCCGAACTAGGGGGCTATGGCTACACCTTC
TRBD1	TRBV14	TRBJ2-7	many	CASSQAGQGPYEQYF	TGTGCCAGCAGCCAAGCGGGACAGGGGCCCTACGAGCAGTACTTC
-	TRBV10-3	TRBJ2-3	-	CAITGDDTQYF	TGTGCCATCACGGGCGATGATACGCAGTATTTT
-	TRBV18	TRBJ2-5	many	CASSPETPMGETQYF	TGTGCCAGCTCACCAGAGACTCCAATGGGAGAGACCCAGTACTTC
-	TRBV30	TRBJ2-1	few	CAWSVLRRKNEQFF	TGTGCCTGGAGTGTACTACGACGAAAAAATGAGCAGTTCTTC
TRBD1	TRBV29-1	TRBJ2-1	once	CSVPGTGAPNEQFF	TGCAGCGTGCCCGGGACAGGGGCGCCTAATGAGCAGTTCTTC